Described below is a single T cell receptor beta chain sequence and its context. The target of this receptor is not known. The input lacks base qualities; no much larger clone sits a single base away. This sample stems from a study of T cell repertoires in cytomegalovirus infection (dated by TCRdb to between 2018 and 2021). Looking at the study overall: The HLA type of each donor mattered for the analysis, because public TCR beta signatures pointed to carriage of CMV infection along with the matching HLA type. Overall results and qualifications from the work: In the ex vivo response, HLA-C-restricted CMV-specific TCR beta clonotypes were dominant, and in two of eight donors the single most frequent clonotype came from this HLA-C-restricted group. In both this cohort and an independent cohort of more than 350 donors, the cumulative frequency of public TCR beta family members distinguished carriers of CMV infection plus the relevant HLA type.

From a lookup of the germline V gene, CDR1 and CDR2 are SGDLS and YYNGEE. From its cysteine to its phenylalanine, the CDR3 spans 14 amino acids. Of all the DNA, just the CDR3 is kept, 42 bases in frame from base 1. Ends trimmed: V by 2 bases, J by 8 bases; bases unmatched to a gene: 8. Sequencer: Illumina HiSeq 1500. In-frame beta chains were kept once TCRdb had trimmed the public reads at Q25 with fastp and called clones with MiXCR. Each entry is one CDR3 protein sequence, shown with its most common DNA and genes. A total of approximately 630,000 distinct CDR3 sequences appear in this sample, less than 25% of them only once. The leading ten clones occupy less than 9.5% of the sample.

This sequence was found in a human donor in good health (CMV status not recorded). Some clones in this sample may be carry-over from other donors' samples. The rearrangement combines TRBV9 with TRBJ1-2, with 8 junctional bases fitting TRBD1. The sequenced sample consisted of CD8+ T cells from PBMCs. The CDR3 protein sequence reads: CASSVGGQGVGYTF. The nucleotides read TGTGCCAGCAGCGTTGGTGGACAGGGTGTCGGCTACACCTTC.